This T cell receptor (beta chain) was retrieved from a study of blood T cell repertoires in COVID-19. At the level of the study: Samples of COVID-19 (acute and convalescent) were obtained from the United States, Italy and Spain. T cells, B-cell-depleted T cells, or PBMCs supplied cDNA or gDNA.

Per the original methods: Reference gene primers were amplified, and this amplification served to estimate nucleated cell counts. Profiling relied on immunoSEQ multiplex PCR, and the TCRdb table lists in-frame clones only, not all of them. V and J calls and clone size are given by that table; D and trimming were obtained from the DNA. The sample lists some 67,000 clones; more than 75% were seen once. This clone was counted a single time. This CDR3 comprises 12 residues. CDR1 is MDHEN and CDR2 is SYDVKM in the germline V gene. V dropped 8 bases and J dropped 6; count of bases not matched to a gene: 7. The gene calls are TRBV28 and TRBJ2-7, with 7 bases that match TRBD1. This TCR was recovered from a man aged 45-65 years with active COVID-19. The sequenced sample consisted of peripheral blood. The DNA for the CDR3 is TGTGCCAGCGTACTGCCAGGGGGCGAGCAGTACTTC. Translating gives CASVLPGGEQYF.